Sequencing of this TCR beta chain was carried out in a study of cytomegalovirus exposure and HLA in healthy donors. Both 60 Vbeta primers and 13 Jbeta primers went into the PCR. Sequenced by immunoSEQ multiplex PCR; TCRdb stores in-frame clones only, minus some. The sample lists fewer than 100,000 clones; more than 70% were seen once. Germline-derived CDR1 and CDR2 are MDHEN and SYDVKM. The V end was cut by 3 bases, the J end by 4 bases, with 15 bases between. This CDR3 contains 16 residues. The sample taken for sequencing was PBMCs. The receptor's source is a female donor in good health and CMV-seronegative. The chain recombines TRBV28 with TRBJ1-4, with D hard to call. CDR3 in DNA: TGTGCCAGCAGTTTCCGTCGACGGGAGATTAATGAAAAACTGTTTTTT. Translation gives CASSFRRREINEKLFF.